This T cell receptor beta chain was profiled in a study of T cells after posttransplantation cyclophosphamide. Study outcomes and limitations: Blood and skin or GI T cell repertoires showed limited TRB overlap. Later blood repertoires were often dominated by clones from the donor CD8+ memory compartment. Recipient CMV seropositivity and CMV reactivation strongly tracked TRB clonality.

This clone occurred a few times. Its target is unknown. The related graft donor's blood sample was taken on the day of bone marrow donation. The protocol was immunoSEQ multiplex PCR, while the TCRdb copy is restricted to in-frame clones and leaves out a portion. Listed for the sample are around 44,000 clones, none seen a single time. Sequenced sample: PBMCs. The receptor was derived from a man aged 40-55 years in good health, CMV-negative, and a related stem cell transplant donor.

CDR3 region: CTSSLILGTTTYEQYV. The CDR3 nucleotides read TGCACCAGCAGCCTTATCCTCGGGACTACTACCTACGAGCAGTACGTC. This chain uses TRBV1 with TRBJ2-7; TRBD2, the table's D call, lacks a check against the DNA. TRBV1 constitutes a pseudogene. This CDR3 has 16 amino acids.